The 23 T cell receptor beta chains presented below share a single source sample, sequenced in a study of a mutant IDH1 vaccine in newly diagnosed glioma. Time point described: week 23, last vaccination. In every dose of vaccine, 300 ug of mutant IDH1 20-mer peptide was given alongside topical imiquimod. Clones were sequenced by immunoSEQ multiplex PCR, and TCRdb holds only the in-frame ones, with some missing. The sample has roughly 36,000 clones, 88% seen once. What these receptors recognize is not known. This sample comprised PBMCs, obtained from a glioma patient whose treatment included an IDH1 peptide vaccine. These TCRs come from a man aged 40-49 years with glioma.

The chain combines TRBV7-6 with TRBJ1-3, with D hard to call. Germline CDR1 reads SGHVS; CDR2 reads FNYEAQ. V dropped 1 base and J dropped 0 bases, with 10 bases sitting between them. CDR3 length: 16 amino acids. CDR3 DNA: TGTGCCAGCAGCTTAGTCTCCCGCAGCTCTGGAAACACCATATATTTT. Protein: CASSLVSRSSGNTIYF.

This clone was detected once. The CDR3 DNA sequence: TGTGCCAGCAGCCCCAAAGTTGCAGAAGCTTCATCCTACGAGCAGTACGTC. Encoded protein: CASSPKVAEASSYEQYV. This chain joins TRBV21-1 and TRBJ2-7. TRBV21-1 is reported as a pseudogene. This CDR3 has 17 amino acids.

This chain joins TRBV7-9 and TRBJ2-4; 7 bases line up with TRBD2. Trimming at V came to 3 bases and at J to 0 bases, leaving 5 bases not matched to a gene. The CDR3 runs to 16 residues. Germline CDR1 SEHNR, CDR2 FQNEAQ (reference sequence). The CDR3 loop is CASSFRAGIAKNIQYF. The CDR3 coding sequence is TGTGCCAGCAGCTTTAGAGCGGGGATAGCCAAAAACATTCAGTACTTC.

V gene TRBV6-5 combines with J gene TRBJ1-2; possibly TRBD1 for D (6 bases). The CDR3 is 15 amino acids. Per the germline V gene, CDR1 is MNHEY and CDR2 is SVGAGI. V lost 2 bases, J lost 1 base, and 11 bases lay in between. The CDR3 loop is CASSYRGILNYGYTF. CDR3 nucleotides: TGTGCCAGCAGTTACAGGGGGATACTTAACTATGGCTACACCTTC.

The J gene is TRBJ1-1, the V gene TRBV7-2; D is uncertain. Germline lookup yields CDR1 SGHTA and CDR2 FQGNSA. This CDR3 has 15 amino acids. The germline V and J ends were trimmed by 1 base and 4 bases, with 13 bases remaining between them. The CDR3 nucleotides read TGTGCCAGCAGCTTAGACGATCCGGGAACCACTGAAGCTTTCTTT. This encodes CASSLDDPGTTEAFF.

The V and J genes are TRBV6-1 and TRBJ1-2; D is perhaps TRBD1 (6 bases). CDR1 is MNHNS, CDR2 SASEGT, per germline. Trimming removed 1 base from V and 5 bases from J, with 14 bases in between. The CDR3 contains 15 residues. For the CDR3, the DNA is TGTGCCAGCAGTGAAGTGAGAACAGGGTGGTATGGCTACACCTTC. The encoded protein is CASSEVRTGWYGYTF.

The chain recombines TRBV30 with TRBJ1-6, with D unresolved. The V and J ends lost 5 bases and 12 bases respectively, with 14 bases between them. Germline V gives CDR1 GTSNPN, CDR2 SVGIG (reference sequence). The CDR3 covers 12 residues. CDR3 sequence reads: CAWDYEGGPLHF. The CDR3 nucleotides read TGTGCCTGGGATTACGAGGGTGGACCCCTCCACTTT.

The CDR3 DNA sequence: TGCGCCAGCAGTTCGCCCGGGACAGTCTACAATGAGCAGTTCTTC. Translation: CASSSPGTVYNEQFF. The gene calls are TRBV5-1 and TRBJ2-1; 7 bases map to TRBD1. Germline CDR1 and CDR2: SGHRS and YFSETQ. This CDR3 is built from 15 residues. Unmatched junction bases numbered 8, after V lost 5 bases and J lost 3 bases.

The J gene is TRBJ1-2, the V gene TRBV10-1; D is perhaps TRBD1 (5 bases). The CDR3 consists of 14 residues. CDR1 and CDR2 (germline): WNHNN, SYGVQD (reference sequence). V was trimmed by 3 bases and J by 6 bases, leaving 14 bases between them. Here the CDR3 reads CASSEAGWRHGYTF. DNA of the CDR3: TGCGCCAGCAGTGAAGCAGGGTGGCGGCATGGCTACACCTTC.

CDR3 nucleotide sequence: TGTGCCAGCAGCCAAGAGCCCTATGGCTACACCTTC. Its protein is CASSQEPYGYTF. This chain links TRBV14 with TRBJ1-2; no definite D call. This CDR3 is built from 12 residues. Germline values: CDR1 SGHDN, CDR2 FVKESK. The ends were cut back, 0 bases at V and 4 bases at J, with 3 bases in the middle.

This sequence joins TRBV6-1 and TRBJ2-7; TRBD1 matches 9 bases. The germline CDR1 and CDR2 sequences are MNHNS and SASEGT. The CDR3 covers 15 residues. V shed 6 bases and J 4 bases; nucleotides not matched to a gene: 10. The CDR3 DNA follows: TGTGCCAGCAGCCTCGTGGGACAGGGTAATTACGAGCAGTACGTC. This codes for CASSLVGQGNYEQYV.

This clone was seen just once. The gene calls are TRBV7-2 and TRBJ1-4; D is unclear. The germline CDR1 and CDR2 sequences are SGHTA and FQGNSA. Trimming stripped 6 bases from V and 7 bases from J, with 12 bases between. The CDR3 has 13 amino acids. The CDR3 DNA is TGTGCCAGCAGTCTTGGACCCCCTGAAAAACTGTTTTTT. Translation: CASSLGPPEKLFF.

The count of this clone is one. The rearrangement joins TRBV21-1 to TRBJ1-1; no DNA check was done on the table's D call, TRBD1. TRBV21-1 counts as a pseudogene. The CDR3 runs to 17 residues. CDR3 loop: CASSKGGRDRENTEAFF. CDR3 sequence (DNA): TGTGCCAGCAGCAAAGGAGGCCGGGACAGGGAGAACACTGAAGCTTTCTTT.

The chain links TRBV4-1 to TRBJ1-2; D is undetermined. This CDR3 is 16 amino acids long. Germline CDR1 is MGHRA and CDR2 is YSYEKL. V was clipped by 1 base and J by 3 bases, with 15 bases between them. The CDR3 DNA sequence: TGCGCCAGCAGCCAAGTCTCTGTGGGTTTTTACTATGGCTACACCTTC. As protein: CASSQVSVGFYYGYTF.

The chain is built from TRBV5-1 and TRBJ2-3; D call uncertain. V lost 4 bases and J 1 base, leaving 13 bases between the germline ends. The CDR3 spans 15 residues. Germline V gene lookup returns CDR1 SGHRS and CDR2 YFSETQ. DNA for the CDR3: TGCGCCAGCAGCACTCAGGATTGGGGCACAGATACGCAGTATTTT. As protein: CASSTQDWGTDTQYF.

This clone was detected only once. This sequence joins TRBV7-8 and TRBJ1-2; weak D call: TRBD1 (5 bases). Germline values: CDR1 SGHVS, CDR2 FQNEAQ. The CDR3 is 16 residues long. V lost 3 bases and J lost 0, with 14 bases in between. The CDR3 coding sequence is TGTGCCAGCAGCTTCCGGGGACCCGCTACTAACTATGGCTACACCTTC. This gives the protein CASSFRGPATNYGYTF.

V usage is TRBV27 and J usage is TRBJ2-2, with 7 bases matching TRBD2. V dropped 2 bases and J dropped 6; count of bases not matched to a gene: 3. This CDR3 region has 14 residues. Per germline, CDR1 MNHEY and CDR2 SMNVEV (reference sequence). CDR3 region: CASSLAGDAGELFF. The DNA for the CDR3 is TGTGCCAGCAGTTTAGCGGGAGACGCCGGGGAGCTGTTTTTT.

The genes are TRBV5-6 and TRBJ1-2; D might be TRBD1 (5 bases). This CDR3 has 15 residues. The germline CDR1 and CDR2 sequences are SGHDT and YYEEEE. V was trimmed by 0 bases and J by 6 bases, leaving 15 bases between them. The DNA for the CDR3 is TGTGCCAGCAGCTTGGAGAGGGGCGTCTTTAATGGCTACACCTTC. Residues: CASSLERGVFNGYTF.

The chain couples TRBV11-2 to TRBJ2-6; D gene uncertain. The V and J ends lost 1 base and 2 bases respectively, with 12 bases between them. Germline-derived CDR1 and CDR2 are SGHAT and FQNNGV. There are 17 residues in the CDR3. The CDR3: CASSLVGQRPGANVLTF. CDR3 bases: TGTGCCAGCAGCTTAGTCGGTCAAAGGCCTGGGGCCAACGTCCTGACTTTC. The complete variable domain, with remaining parts taken from reference TRBV11-2 and TRBJ2-6, reads EAGVAQSPRYKIIEKRQSVAFWCNPISGHATLYWYQQILGQGPKLLIQFQNNGVVDDSQLPKDRFSAERLKGVDSTLKIQPAKLEDSAVYLCASSLVGQRPGANVLTFGAGSRLTVL.

The J gene is TRBJ2-5, the V gene TRBV14; D might be TRBD1 (6 bases). The CDR3 sequence is 14 residues long. The germline V and J ends were trimmed by 4 bases and 4 bases, with 13 bases remaining between them. Germline CDR1 is SGHDN and CDR2 is FVKESK. The CDR3: CASSLLRGRETQYF. The CDR3 region has the DNA TGTGCCAGCAGCCTCCTCAGGGGTCGAGAGACCCAGTACTTC.

The gene calls are TRBV6-1 and TRBJ2-5; TRBD2 is a possible D gene (6 bases). Germline V gene data show CDR1 as MNHNS and CDR2 as SASEGT. The CDR3 has 16 amino acids. Trimming left V 4 bases short and J 5 bases short, with 20 bases between. The CDR3 loop is CASSASGPYREETQYF. The CDR3, as DNA: TGTGCCAGCAGTGCCTCGGGACCCTATCGGGAGGAGACCCAGTACTTC.

CDR3 nucleotides: TGCGCCAGCAGCTTGGACAGTAATGAAAAACTGTTTTTT. Translating it yields CASSLDSNEKLFF. The chain is built from TRBV5-1 and TRBJ1-4; D not certain. CDR3 size: 13 residues. With 0 bases removed from V and 4 bases from J, the gap between germline ends came to 4 bases. Germline V gene lookup returns CDR1 SGHRS and CDR2 YFSETQ.

The rearrangement joins TRBV18 to TRBJ2-7; 7 bases agree with TRBD1. CDR1 and CDR2 (germline): KGHSH, LQKENI. V shed 3 bases, J shed 2 bases, and the junction held 10 bases outside the gene matches. The CDR3 has 16 amino acids. The CDR3 DNA reads TGTGCCAGCTCACCTTACCGGGACAGTCTCACCTACGAGCAGTACTTC. Its translation: CASSPYRDSLTYEQYF.